This T cell receptor beta chain was recovered during a study of T-cell reconstitution after alpha-beta-depleted transplantation in children. This clonotype was detected many times. The V and J ends lost 6 bases and 3 bases respectively, with 14 bases between them. Per the germline V gene, CDR1 is ENHRY and CDR2 is SYGVKD. This CDR3 comprises 14 residues. A TCRbeta library incorporating unique molecular identifiers was prepared. A single record per CDR3 protein comes from TCRdb applying MiXCR to the PCR reads. The profile shows hundreds of thousands of distinct CDR3 sequences, about an eighth of them singletons.

This TCR came from a human donor who donated a stem cell graft to a child with Fanconi anemia. Here the sequenced sample was PBMCs, taken from the stem cell graft. The chain has TRBV10-3 and TRBJ2-5; tentative D call: TRBD2 (5 bases). The CDR3 bases are TGTGCCATCAGGGACTCCTTGGTTAAAGAGACCCAGTACTTC. It specifies CAIRDSLVKETQYF.